Following are 27 T cell receptor beta chains from one sample sequenced in a study of regulatory T cells in long-lasting Graves disease. Combining iRepertoire HTBI primers with Arm-PCR of CDR3 regions, the authors built TCR beta libraries. One entry per CDR3 protein results from TCRdb running MiXCR on the multiplex PCR reads. The sample gives roughly 440,000 distinct CDR3 sequences, 16% of which show up once; less than 30% is in the top ten. As to time point: newly diagnosed GD, antithyroid drugs for less than 3 months. Isolated PBMC RNA provided the starting material for the TCR library. This sample also appeared in a second study, on T cells in Graves' hyperthyroidism and ophthalmopathy.

This material consisted of peripheral blood mononuclear cells (PBMCs), taken at new diagnosis, from a patient treated with antithyroid drugs. These receptors all come from a woman younger than 30 with Graves disease.

The chain employs TRBV2 and TRBJ2-1, with D perhaps matching TRBD1 (6 bases). Germline lookup yields CDR1 SNHLY and CDR2 FYNNEI. The CDR3 sequence is 15 residues long. V lost 2 bases, J lost 1 base, and 9 bases lay in between. The CDR3 nucleotides read TGTGCCAGCAGTGAATGGCAGGGGTCCTACAATGAGCAGTTCTTC. Protein product: CASSEWQGSYNEQFF.

This clonotype was recorded once. The chain recombines TRBV20-1 with TRBJ2-5; TRBD1 matches 8 bases. Trimming took 3 bases from V and 4 from J; bases not matched to a gene: 4. The CDR3 extends over 13 amino acids. Germline loops: CDR1 DFQATT, CDR2 SNEGSKA (reference sequence). The CDR3 DNA reads as TGCAGTGCTAGGGACAGGGTCCGAGAGACCCAGTACTTC. Translation gives CSARDRVRETQYF.

This clonotype turned up a few times. The V gene is TRBV19, the J gene TRBJ1-5; no clear D gene. V was shortened by 7 bases and J by 8 bases, with 21 bases between the two germline ends. This CDR3 has 15 amino acids. Germline V gives CDR1 LNHDA, CDR2 SQIVND (reference sequence). The CDR3 protein is CASIGRNEAVEPQHF. CDR3 bases: TGTGCCAGTATTGGACGGAACGAGGCGGTAGAGCCCCAGCATTTT.

Turning to this clonotype: With a much larger clone just one base away, this may be a read error. The V gene is TRBV28, the J gene TRBJ1-1; D gene ambiguous. CDR1 is MDHEN and CDR2 is SYDVKM in the germline V gene. The CDR3 covers 12 residues. Trimming shortened V by 11 bases and J by 5 bases, and 15 bases separated the two germline ends. Here the CDR3 reads CAFNGVGTEAFF. CDR3 nucleotides: TGTGCCTTTAATGGGGTTGGAACTGAAGCTTTCTTT.

This clonotype occurred a few times. This chain uses TRBV11-2 with TRBJ2-7; TRBD2 agrees at 7 bases. V shed 5 bases and J 2 bases; nucleotides not matched to a gene: 3. Germline-derived CDR1 and CDR2 are SGHAT and FQNNGV. This CDR3 is 13 amino acids long. Here the CDR3 reads CASSRLATYEQYF. Here the CDR3 DNA reads TGTGCCAGCAGCCGACTAGCCACCTACGAGCAGTACTTC.

There are many counts of this clonotype. J is TRBJ1-2 and V is TRBV2; D gene ambiguous. CDR1 and CDR2 (germline): SNHLY, FYNNEI. The CDR3 consists of 15 residues. V was cut by 0 bases and J by 2 bases, with 10 bases left in between. CDR3 DNA: TGTGCCAGCAGTGAAGCAAGAACAGCAAACTATGGCTACACCTTC. It encodes CASSEARTANYGYTF.

This clonotype was recorded many times. The DNA for the CDR3 is TGTGCCAGCAGCCTAGTCACTAGCGCGACCCTCAAAAACATTCAGTACTTC. Translation: CASSLVTSATLKNIQYF. The chain joins TRBV7-2 to TRBJ2-4; 7 bases match TRBD2. This CDR3 spans 17 amino acids. Germline V gene sequence: CDR1 SGHTA, CDR2 FQGNSA. Trimming cost V 5 bases and J 3 bases; bases outside gene matches: 13.

The sample holds a few counts of this clonotype. The chain uses TRBV6-1 and TRBJ2-5; TRBD1 might be the D (5 bases). The length of the CDR3 is 15 residues. The germline CDR1 and CDR2 sequences are MNHNS and SASEGT. The germline V and J ends were trimmed by 5 bases and 0 bases, with 13 bases remaining between them. CDR3 sequence: CASSSRQPYQETQYF. The DNA of the CDR3 is TGTGCCAGCAGTTCGAGACAGCCCTACCAAGAGACCCAGTACTTC.

The sample holds many counts of this clonotype. The genes are TRBV6-2 or TRBV6-3 and TRBJ2-3; 12 bases map to TRBD2. Germline V lookup: CDR1 MNHEY, CDR2 SVGEGT. The V and J ends lost 4 bases and 4 bases, in that order; junction bases with no gene match: 9. The length of the CDR3 is 17 residues. The DNA of the CDR3 is TGTGCCAGCAGTTTATCCCTAGCGGGAGGGCCCGCAGATACGCAGTATTTT. Its protein product is CASSLSLAGGPADTQYF.

This rearrangement joins TRBV12-3 or TRBV12-4 to TRBJ1-2, with D unclear. V was trimmed by 4 bases and J by 9 bases, leaving 12 bases between them. This CDR3 comprises 12 residues. CDR3 nucleotides: TGTGCCAGCAGTTCTAAAGGCTACCGCTACACCTTC. Amino acids: CASSSKGYRYTF.

This clonotype was found once. A much larger clone lies one base from this, so it may be a read error. The genes are TRBV6-4 and TRBJ1-1; a possible D gene is TRBD1 (5 bases). Germline values: CDR1 MRHNA, CDR2 SNTAGT. This CDR3 is 13 amino acids long. V was clipped by 6 bases and J by 1 base, with 9 bases between them. In DNA, the CDR3 is TGTGCCAGCAGAATTACAGGGAACACTGAAGCTTTCTTT. It is translated as CASRITGNTEAFF.

This clonotype came up many times. J is TRBJ2-5 and V is TRBV28; D unresolved. V lost 2 bases and J 5 bases, leaving 6 bases between the germline ends. Looked up from germline, CDR1 is MDHEN and CDR2 is SYDVKM. This CDR3 has 12 amino acids. Here the CDR3 reads CASSLEMETQYF. CDR3 bases: TGTGCCAGCAGTTTAGAAATGGAGACCCAGTACTTC.

CDR3 in amino acids: CASSHRLAGEGNEQFF. The CDR3 DNA is TGCGCCAGCAGCCACCGACTAGCGGGAGAGGGCAATGAGCAGTTCTTC. This chain uses TRBV4-1 with TRBJ2-1; 12 nucleotides match TRBD2. The germline V gene has CDR1 MGHRA and CDR2 YSYEKL. CDR3 size: 16 residues. The trim removed 3 bases at V and 6 bases at J, leaving 6 bases unmatched.

The V gene is TRBV20-1, the J gene TRBJ2-7, with D possibly being TRBD1 or TRBD2 (6 bases each). The V end was cut by 3 bases, the J end by 0 bases, with 21 bases between. The CDR3 sequence is 17 residues long. Germline V gene data show CDR1 as DFQATT and CDR2 as SNEGSKA (reference sequence). CDR3 DNA sequence: TGCAGTGCTAGTAATAGGGGGGACATCTTGAGCTCCTACGAGCAGTACTTC. This encodes CSASNRGDILSSYEQYF.

This clonotype was seen many times. The chain uses TRBV7-2 and TRBJ2-5, with 9 positions matching TRBD1. The CDR3 runs to 15 residues. V shed 2 bases, J shed 9 bases, and the junction held 10 bases outside the gene matches. Germline V gives CDR1 SGHTA, CDR2 FQGNSA. The CDR3 bases are TGTGCCAGCAGCTTAAAGGGACAGGGCCTTTATGCCCAGTACTTC. Its translation: CASSLKGQGLYAQYF. Full variable domain (outside the CDR3, taken from reference TRBV7-2 and TRBJ2-5): GAGVSQSPSNKVTEKGKDVELRCDPISGHTALYWYRQSLGQGLEFLIYFQGNSAPDKSGLPSDRFSAERTGGSVSTLTIQRTQQEDSAVYLCASSLKGQGLYAQYFGPGTRLLVL.

This clonotype has a handful of counts. The chain is built from TRBV9 and TRBJ2-1, with D perhaps TRBD2 (6 bases). The CDR3 spans 15 residues. Germline CDR1 and CDR2: SGDLS and YYNGEE. V lost 0 bases and J lost 3, with 10 bases in between. CDR3: CASSVAGVGYNEQFF. CDR3 DNA: TGTGCCAGCAGCGTAGCGGGAGTAGGCTACAATGAGCAGTTCTTC.

This clonotype was found a few times. The CDR3 coding sequence is TGCGCCAGCAGCGCACATAGGCTAGCGGGAGGGACATACAATGAGCAGTTCTTC. This sequence encodes CASSAHRLAGGTYNEQFF. This chain joins TRBV5-1 and TRBJ2-1; 12 bases fit TRBD2. This CDR3 is built from 18 residues. CDR1 is SGHRS and CDR2 is YFSETQ in the germline V gene. Unmatched junction bases numbered 12, after V lost 4 bases and J lost 4 bases.

This clonotype was detected many times. The chain joins TRBV3-1 to TRBJ1-1; D is unclear. CDR1 and CDR2 from the germline V gene are LGHDT and YNNKEL (reference sequence). The CDR3 is 16 amino acids. V gave up 0 bases and J gave up 5 bases, with 16 bases separating them. The CDR3 is CASSQEGGRERTEAFF. The DNA of the CDR3 is TGTGCCAGCAGCCAAGAGGGCGGGAGGGAAAGGACTGAAGCTTTCTTT.

This clonotype was counted ten times or more. The chain has TRBV6-1 and TRBJ1-4, with 7 bases identical to TRBD1. Germline-derived CDR1 and CDR2 are MNHNS and SASEGT. Unmatched junction bases numbered 10, after V lost 5 bases and J lost 7 bases. The CDR3 has 15 residues. This CDR3 reads CASSRETGRGEKLFF. Here the CDR3 DNA reads TGTGCCAGCAGTAGGGAGACAGGGCGGGGTGAAAAACTGTTTTTT.

This clonotype was counted ten times or more. The chain is built from TRBV6-5 and TRBJ1-1; D gene ambiguous. Germline loops: CDR1 MNHEY, CDR2 SVGAGI. V lost 2 bases and J lost 4, with 8 bases in between. This CDR3 contains 13 residues. As DNA, the CDR3 is TGTGCCAGCAGTTACAGGGTAGGCACTGAAGCTTTCTTT. Its translation: CASSYRVGTEAFF.

The rearrangement joins TRBV6-5 to TRBJ1-5; no reliable D call. Germline V gives CDR1 MNHEY, CDR2 SVGAGI. V lost 0 bases to trimming and J lost 4 bases, with 10 bases between them. The CDR3 runs 15 residues. The CDR3 coding sequence is TGTGCCAGCAGTTACTCGGAGTTGGGTAATCAGCCCCAGCATTTT. This translates into CASSYSELGNQPQHF.

The V gene is TRBV7-3, the J gene TRBJ2-1; D unresolved. CDR3 length: 15 amino acids. Between the trimmed V and J ends, which lost 5 bases and 3 bases, there was a span of 14 bases. The germline V gene has CDR1 SGHTA and CDR2 FQGTGA. The CDR3 DNA follows: TGTGCCAGCAGCCCTAATTTTGGGGACTACAATGAGCAGTTCTTC. Translating it yields CASSPNFGDYNEQFF.

This clonotype was found many times. The genes are TRBV7-3 and TRBJ2-1; 7 bases align to TRBD2. The CDR3 spans 12 residues. Germline values: CDR1 SGHTA, CDR2 FQGTGA. The V segment lost 3 bases and the J segment 9 bases; nucleotides outside the gene matches: 2. CDR3 region: CASSFSGGEQFF. CDR3 in DNA: TGTGCCAGCAGCTTCTCGGGAGGTGAGCAGTTCTTC.

The chain carries TRBV9 and TRBJ2-1; no reliable D call. V lost 3 bases and J 7 bases, leaving 14 bases between the germline ends. The CDR3 totals 14 residues. Germline V gene lookup returns CDR1 SGDLS and CDR2 YYNGEE. CDR3 coding DNA: TGTGCCAGCAGCGGTAGTTGGAGTCGTAATGAGCAGTTCTTC. It specifies CASSGSWSRNEQFF. The full variable domain, completed using reference TRBV9 and TRBJ2-1, is DSGVTQTPKHLITATGQRVTLRCSPRSGDLSVYWYQQSLDQGLQFLIQYYNGEERAKGNILERFSAQQFPDLHSELNLSSLELGDSALYFCASSGSWSRNEQFFGPGTRLTVL.

This clonotype was counted many times. The chain employs TRBV7-8 and TRBJ2-3; D not certain. CDR3 length equals 13 residues. Looked up from germline, CDR1 is SGHVS and CDR2 is FQNEAQ. Trimming took 5 bases from V and 1 from J, leaving 7 bases between them. The CDR3, as DNA: TGTGCCAGCAGCCTAGGGCGCACAGATACGCAGTATTTT. Translation gives CASSLGRTDTQYF.

This clonotype was counted at least ten times. The gene calls are TRBV7-2 and TRBJ2-7, with 7 bases that match TRBD2. V was clipped by 3 bases and J by 7 bases; unmatched bases: 6. Germline lookup yields CDR1 SGHTA and CDR2 FQGNSA. CDR3 length: 13 amino acids. The CDR3 DNA reads as TGTGCCAGCAGCTTGGGACTACCACGGGAGCAGTACTTC. Protein product: CASSLGLPREQYF. Variable domain in full (rest from reference TRBV7-2 and TRBJ2-7): GAGVSQSPSNKVTEKGKDVELRCDPISGHTALYWYRQSLGQGLEFLIYFQGNSAPDKSGLPSDRFSAERTGGSVSTLTIQRTQQEDSAVYLCASSLGLPREQYFGPGTRLTVT.

This clonotype was seen repeatedly, ten times or more. The V call is TRBV12-3 or TRBV12-4, the J call TRBJ2-1; 11 bases fit TRBD2. Trimming took 3 bases from V and 8 from J; bases not matched to a gene: 3. The CDR3 has 14 residues. The chain's CDR3 is CASSFTSGSDEQFF. As DNA, the CDR3 is TGTGCCAGCAGTTTCACTAGCGGGAGCGATGAGCAGTTCTTC.